This is a list of T cell receptor beta chains from one sample in a study of T cell responses to AZD1222 COVID-19 vaccine. The repertoire was sequenced with immunoSEQ multiplex PCR; TCRdb's copy has only in-frame clones and lacks some. The table shows about 110,000 clones, with roughly 91% occurring only once. Sample: peripheral blood, taken on day 0 of AZD1222 vaccination. Receptors originate from an adult in good health. The CDR3 runs from the conserved cysteine through the conserved F or W. Fields, in order: V gene, CDR3 length, J gene, CDR3 protein.

TRBV7-2	13	TRBJ2-2	CASSLLAPGELFF
TRBV18	11	TRBJ2-5	CASSPQETQYF
TRBV5-4	16	TRBJ2-1	CASSLAGLAGYNEQFF
TRBV3-1/TRBV3-2	14	TRBJ1-1	CASSPGTGITEAFF
TRBV29-1	10	TRBJ1-1	CSVEEAGAFF
TRBV11-2	13	TRBJ2-5	CASCTGAWETQYF
TRBV28	15	TRBJ1-6	CASGPRTVLGSPLHF
TRBV9	15	TRBJ2-1	CASSVWTSGSDEQFF
TRBV24-1	11	TRBJ2-1	CATSDRNEQFF
TRBV19	15	TRBJ2-1	CASSAPGQGVNEQFF
TRBV15	17	TRBJ1-5	CATSRDRGSLRNQPQHF
TRBV10-3	12	TRBJ1-5	CAIREGRQPQHF
TRBV7-9	13	TRBJ1-4	CASRAGLDEKLFF
TRBV7-9	13	TRBJ1-6	CASSLEGDSPLHF
TRBV3-1/TRBV3-2	11	TRBJ2-1	CASSGTMKQFF
TRBV28	15	TRBJ2-5	CASSRGVAAEETQYF
TRBV5-1	16	TRBJ1-1	CASSLGWAGGKNEAFF
TRBV7-2	12	TRBJ1-5	CASSHGEQPQHF
TRBV10-3	13	TRBJ1-1	CATTPTLNTEAFF
TRBV9	14	TRBJ2-7	CASSPRGQTYEQYF
TRBV28	22	TRBJ2-7	CASSLSLPRPPQQGADFYEQYF
TRBV12-3/TRBV12-4	13	TRBJ2-5	CASSYGGGETQYF